This is a list of T cell receptor beta chains from one sample in a study of shared clonotypes between healthy human individuals. Produced via immunoSEQ multiplex PCR; TCRdb's table is partial and in-frame only. Of 850,000 to 1,200,000 clones in the sample, 65% to 75% are singletons; the top ten hold about 1.5%. Specimen: memory CD4+ T cells sorted from blood. The receptor set was obtained from a man between 18 and 29 years old in good health. The CDR3 runs from the conserved cysteine through the conserved F or W.

16	TRBV28	CASSVLPGQGNSPLHF
18	TRBV28	CASLPWGQGGGSNQPQHF
14	TRBV27	CASSVDRFNTEAFF
14	TRBV7-9	CASSRQGKSTEAFF
11	TRBV30	CAGHRRNTIYF
13	TRBV11-2	CASSGQGGYGYTF
15	TRBV14	CASSQDRGGWAPLHF
15	TRBV4-1	CASTPDSGRTYEQYF
15	TRBV5-4	CASSLTADRGLGYTF
11	TRBV5-8	CASSGEEKLFF
16	TRBV18	CASSPPLGGLNQPQHF
16	TRBV7-8	CASSSLEGGAEETQYF
18	TRBV7-2	CASSRPRGTSEDTDTQYF
16	TRBV6-6	CASSPGLTDRPQTQYF
12	TRBV2	CASSGSGREQYF